The rows below give T cell receptor beta chains drawn from one sample of a study of cytomegalovirus exposure and HLA in healthy donors. This table comes from immunoSEQ multiplex PCR, and its TCRdb copy is limited to in-frame clones, with some not included. Among about 160,000 clones listed, approximately 86% were seen once. Sequences were obtained from PBMCs. The receptors were sampled from a woman aged 18-29 years in good health and CMV-seronegative. CDR3s include the opening cysteine and the closing phenylalanine or tryptophan. Each record gives: J gene, D gene, V gene, clone size, CDR3 protein, CDR3 DNA. A D gene is named only where the DNA matches it firmly. Only some rows state a clone size, as once, few, many or a class for expanded clones.

j_call: TRBJ1-2
d_call: .
v_call: TRBV6-1
clone_size: once
cdr3_aa: CASTHGEGGYGYTF
cdr3_nt: TGTGCCAGCACTCACGGGGAGGGTGGCTATGGCTACACCTTC

j_call: TRBJ1-2
d_call: .
v_call: TRBV13
clone_size: .
cdr3_aa: CASSLRGEDYGYPF
cdr3_nt: TGTGCCAGCAGCTTACGGGGGGAAGACTATGGCTACCCCTTC

j_call: TRBJ2-3
d_call: TRBD2
v_call: TRBV6-1
clone_size: .
cdr3_aa: CASSEEVAGARDTQYF
cdr3_nt: TGTGCCAGCAGTGAGGAGGTAGCGGGAGCTCGAGATACGCAGTATTTT

j_call: TRBJ2-1
d_call: .
v_call: TRBV5-1
clone_size: .
cdr3_aa: CASSLIAGAQQEQFF
cdr3_nt: TGCGCCAGCAGCTTGATTGCGGGGGCTCAACAAGAGCAGTTCTTC

j_call: TRBJ2-4
d_call: .
v_call: TRBV2
clone_size: .
cdr3_aa: CASRGGLALAKNIQYF
cdr3_nt: TGTGCCAGCAGGGGGGGACTGGCCCTAGCCAAAAACATTCAGTACTTC

j_call: TRBJ2-5
d_call: TRBD1
v_call: TRBV15
clone_size: .
cdr3_aa: CATSRDADRAETQYF
cdr3_nt: TGTGCCACCAGCAGAGATGCGGACAGGGCAGAGACCCAGTACTTC

j_call: TRBJ1-2
d_call: .
v_call: TRBV27
clone_size: .
cdr3_aa: CASSRGSPLNYGYTF
cdr3_nt: TGTGCCAGCAGTCGCGGGTCCCCTCTAAACTATGGCTACACCTTC

j_call: TRBJ2-7
d_call: TRBD2
v_call: TRBV5-1
clone_size: once
cdr3_aa: CASSLQSRGRGGLDEQYF
cdr3_nt: TGCGCCAGCAGCTTGCAGTCACGGGGACGGGGGGGCTTGGACGAGCAGTACTTC

j_call: TRBJ2-3
d_call: .
v_call: TRBV7-9
clone_size: once
cdr3_aa: CASSRGTPGVDTQYF
cdr3_nt: TGTGCCAGCAGCCGAGGGACCCCGGGAGTGGATACGCAGTATTTT

j_call: TRBJ2-1
d_call: .
v_call: TRBV5-1
clone_size: once
cdr3_aa: CASRPLTGLDNEQFF
cdr3_nt: TGCGCCAGCAGACCGCTAACGGGACTTGACAATGAGCAGTTCTTC

j_call: TRBJ2-7
d_call: .
v_call: TRBV19
clone_size: .
cdr3_aa: CASRSGSSYEQYF
cdr3_nt: TGTGCCAGTAGATCGGGTTCTTCCTACGAGCAGTACTTC

j_call: TRBJ2-7
d_call: TRBD2
v_call: TRBV19
clone_size: .
cdr3_aa: CASSIAMTSGSYEQYF
cdr3_nt: TGTGCCAGTAGTATAGCCATGACTAGCGGGAGTTACGAGCAGTACTTC

j_call: TRBJ2-6
d_call: TRBD2
v_call: TRBV19
clone_size: .
cdr3_aa: CATRRGGSVEVANVLTF
cdr3_nt: TGTGCCACAAGACGGGGGGGTTCTGTAGAGGTGGCCAACGTCCTGACTTTC

j_call: TRBJ2-7
d_call: TRBD1
v_call: TRBV4-1
clone_size: .
cdr3_aa: CASSQILGTGDYEQYF
cdr3_nt: TGCGCCAGCAGCCAAATCTTAGGGACAGGGGACTACGAGCAGTACTTC

j_call: TRBJ2-2
d_call: .
v_call: TRBV28
clone_size: .
cdr3_aa: CASVLTGNTGELFF
cdr3_nt: TGTGCCAGCGTCTTGACAGGGAACACCGGGGAGCTGTTTTTT

j_call: TRBJ1-2
d_call: .
v_call: TRBV2
clone_size: .
cdr3_aa: CASSDGLYGYTF
cdr3_nt: TGTGCCAGCAGTGACGGACTCTATGGCTACACCTTC

j_call: TRBJ2-3
d_call: .
v_call: TRBV2
clone_size: few
cdr3_aa: CASSGETGDTQYF
cdr3_nt: TGTGCCAGCAGTGGGGAGACAGGAGATACGCAGTATTTT

j_call: TRBJ1-5
d_call: .
v_call: TRBV9
clone_size: .
cdr3_aa: CASSVSPTGDQPQHF
cdr3_nt: TGTGCCAGCAGCGTAAGCCCAACAGGAGATCAGCCCCAGCATTTT

j_call: TRBJ2-2
d_call: TRBD2
v_call: TRBV19
clone_size: .
cdr3_aa: CASSSRTSGRAMGTGELFF
cdr3_nt: TGTGCCAGTAGTTCCCGGACTAGCGGGAGGGCCATGGGCACCGGGGAGCTGTTTTTT

j_call: TRBJ2-2
d_call: TRBD2
v_call: TRBV9
clone_size: .
cdr3_aa: CASSVRGLAGGPGELFF
cdr3_nt: TGTGCCAGCAGCGTAAGGGGACTAGCGGGGGGGCCCGGGGAGCTGTTTTTT

j_call: TRBJ1-5
d_call: .
v_call: TRBV27
clone_size: once
cdr3_aa: CASSSTVGRAGNQPQHF
cdr3_nt: TGTGCCAGCAGCTCAACGGTGGGGAGAGCGGGCAATCAGCCCCAGCATTTT

j_call: TRBJ1-4
d_call: .
v_call: TRBV28
clone_size: .
cdr3_aa: CASTTGDATNEKLFF
cdr3_nt: TGTGCCAGCACGACAGGAGACGCAACTAATGAAAAACTGTTTTTT

j_call: TRBJ2-1
d_call: .
v_call: TRBV7-6
clone_size: .
cdr3_aa: CASSWTAGSEQFF
cdr3_nt: TGTGCCAGCAGCTGGACAGCCGGAAGTGAGCAGTTCTTC

j_call: TRBJ1-1
d_call: .
v_call: TRBV5-1
clone_size: once
cdr3_aa: CASSLVRSDTEAFF
cdr3_nt: TGCGCCAGCAGCTTGGTACGTTCAGACACTGAAGCTTTCTTT

j_call: TRBJ1-1
d_call: TRBD1
v_call: TRBV19
clone_size: .
cdr3_aa: CASTIWDRVGTEAFF
cdr3_nt: TGTGCCAGTACCATCTGGGACAGGGTAGGTACTGAAGCTTTCTTT

j_call: TRBJ1-2
d_call: .
v_call: TRBV28
clone_size: .
cdr3_aa: CASSLYGEGGYGYTF
cdr3_nt: TGTGCCAGCAGTTTGTACGGTGAAGGAGGCTATGGCTACACCTTC

j_call: TRBJ2-7
d_call: .
v_call: TRBV7-9
clone_size: once
cdr3_aa: CSSSFAVDEQYF
cdr3_nt: TGTTCCAGCAGCTTCGCGGTGGATGAGCAGTACTTC

j_call: TRBJ1-5
d_call: .
v_call: TRBV11-2
clone_size: .
cdr3_aa: CASSLDRYQPQHF
cdr3_nt: TGTGCCAGCAGCTTAGACAGATATCAGCCCCAGCATTTT

j_call: TRBJ1-6
d_call: .
v_call: TRBV18
clone_size: .
cdr3_aa: CASSPRGTGIFDSPLHF
cdr3_nt: TGTGCCAGCTCACCACGGGGAACGGGAATATTTGATTCACCCCTCCACTTT

j_call: TRBJ2-5
d_call: TRBD1
v_call: TRBV6-5
clone_size: .
cdr3_aa: CASRRGQGATQYF
cdr3_nt: TGTGCCAGCAGGAGGGGCCAGGGGGCGACCCAGTACTTC

j_call: TRBJ1-4
d_call: .
v_call: TRBV6-6
clone_size: few
cdr3_aa: CASSLSEKLFF
cdr3_nt: TGTGCCAGCAGTTTATCCGAAAAACTGTTTTTT

j_call: TRBJ2-1
d_call: .
v_call: TRBV5-4
clone_size: .
cdr3_aa: CASSYESGEQFF
cdr3_nt: TGTGCCAGCAGCTATGAATCAGGGGAGCAGTTCTTC

j_call: TRBJ2-2
d_call: .
v_call: TRBV7-2
clone_size: .
cdr3_aa: CASSLGLINTGELFF
cdr3_nt: TGTGCCAGCAGCTTAGGACTCATAAACACCGGGGAGCTGTTTTTT

j_call: TRBJ1-1
d_call: .
v_call: TRBV29-1
clone_size: many
cdr3_aa: CSALRLDTEAFF
cdr3_nt: TGCAGCGCCTTGAGACTGGACACTGAAGCTTTCTTT

j_call: TRBJ2-7
d_call: .
v_call: TRBV4-1
clone_size: .
cdr3_aa: CASSQEEGGSYEQYF
cdr3_nt: TGCGCCAGCAGCCAAGAGGAAGGGGGCTCCTACGAGCAGTACTTC

j_call: TRBJ2-5
d_call: TRBD2
v_call: TRBV9
clone_size: .
cdr3_aa: CASSVGASGAQETQYF
cdr3_nt: TGTGCCAGCAGCGTCGGGGCTAGCGGGGCCCAAGAGACCCAGTACTTC

j_call: TRBJ1-5
d_call: TRBD1
v_call: TRBV27
clone_size: .
cdr3_aa: CASSLAGGGQPQHF
cdr3_nt: TGTGCCAGCAGTTTAGCAGGGGGAGGTCAGCCCCAGCATTTT

j_call: TRBJ2-1
d_call: TRBD2
v_call: TRBV7-6
clone_size: .
cdr3_aa: CASSQTSQTYNEQFF
cdr3_nt: TGTGCCAGCAGCCAGACTAGCCAGACTTACAATGAGCAGTTCTTC

j_call: TRBJ2-2
d_call: TRBD1
v_call: TRBV6-4
clone_size: .
cdr3_aa: CASSDSLGTGRATGELFF
cdr3_nt: TGTGCCAGCAGTGACTCATTGGGGACAGGGAGAGCCACCGGGGAGCTGTTTTTT

j_call: TRBJ1-1
d_call: .
v_call: TRBV2
clone_size: .
cdr3_aa: CASSVTAMNTEAFF
cdr3_nt: TGTGCCAGCAGTGTAACAGCCATGAACACTGAAGCTTTCTTT

j_call: TRBJ1-1
d_call: TRBD1
v_call: TRBV7-9
clone_size: few
cdr3_aa: CASSLGGQGNTEAFF
cdr3_nt: TGTGCCAGCAGCTTAGGGGGACAGGGGAACACTGAAGCTTTCTTT